This TCR beta chain emerged from a study of blood T cell repertoires in COVID-19. Study context: Some COVID-19 samples were acute and others convalescent; all came from the United States, Italy and Spain. Sources were T cells, B-cell-depleted T cells, or PBMCs; the material itself was cDNA or gDNA.

Using immunoSEQ multiplex PCR, the repertoire was profiled, and TCRdb retains in-frame clones only, with some absent. The table has 55,000 to 60,000 clones, roughly 83% seen once. From germline, CDR1 is MNHEY and CDR2 SMNVEV (reference sequence). This CDR3 region has 15 residues. Trimming removed 1 base from V and 3 bases from J; junction bases left unmatched: 3. The sequenced sample consisted of peripheral blood. J is TRBJ2-1 and V is TRBV27, with 7 bases lining up with TRBD2. This TCR was sampled from a man in his 70s with active COVID-19. CDR3 amino acids: CASSLLGEGYNEQFF. The CDR3 bases are TGTGCCAGCAGTTTATTGGGGGAGGGCTACAATGAGCAGTTCTTC.